The 21 T cell receptor beta chains below were found in one sample sequenced in a study of glioma-infiltrating T cells. Using RNA template, CDR3s of TCR alpha and beta were amplified with iRepertoire arm-PCR. TCRdb analysed the multiplex PCR reads with MiXCR anew, one entry per CDR3 protein. Of under 200,000 distinct CDR3 sequences listed, roughly 45% are singletons. The sample was glioma tissue, nonneoplastic brain tissue, or PBMCs (not recorded which). The receptors were gathered from a human donor with low-grade glioma or glioblastoma, undergoing nonglioma brain surgery, or in good health (not recorded which).

This clonotype was found once. This may arise from a read error, as a much more abundant clone is one base away. The CDR3 does not close with the conserved phenylalanine or tryptophan, likely indicating a read error. The chain has TRBV28 and TRBJ2-7; 12 positions match TRBD1. CDR1 is MDHEN and CDR2 is SYDVKM in the germline V gene. Trimming removed 6 bases from V and 5 bases from J; junction bases left unmatched: 11. The CDR3 is made up of 16 amino acids. CDR3: CASRPRGQGAVHEQYY. CDR3 DNA: TGTGCCAGCAGACCAAGGGGACAGGGGGCGGTACACGAGCAGTACTAC.

In its sample, this clonotype was seen a few times. The chain combines TRBV30 with TRBJ2-7; D not resolved. Germline V gives CDR1 GTSNPN, CDR2 SVGIG (reference sequence). The CDR3 spans 12 residues. With 5 bases removed from V and 0 bases from J, the gap between germline ends came to 8 bases. The CDR3 protein is CAWSRSSYEQYF. DNA for the CDR3: TGTGCCTGGTCCCGCAGCTCCTACGAGCAGTACTTC.

Details on this clonotype: It may be a read error: a sequence one base away is much more abundant. The chain couples TRBV28 to TRBJ1-5; no definite D call. Looked up from germline, CDR1 is MDHEN and CDR2 is SYDVKM. The CDR3 runs to 12 residues. The CDR3 bases are TGTGCCAGGAGTTTCCCAAATCAGCCCCAGCATTTT. Its protein is CARSFPNQPQHF.

This clonotype turned up a few times. This may be a read error: a much more frequent sequence differs by one nucleotide. This chain joins TRBV20-1 and TRBJ2-7; tentative D call: TRBD2 (7 bases). Per germline, CDR1 DFQATT and CDR2 SNEGSKA (reference sequence). The CDR3 runs 15 residues. The CDR3 DNA reads as TGCAGTTCTAGTCCCCTTCGGGGGGCTAACTACGAGCAGTACTTC. Translated: CSSSPLRGANYEQYF.

This clonotype appeared a few times. The chain combines TRBV2 with TRBJ2-5; TRBD2 might be the D (6 bases). Germline CDR1 reads SNHLY; CDR2 reads FYNNEI. CDR3 length: 15 amino acids. With 2 bases removed from V and 5 bases from J, the gap between germline ends came to 15 bases. The CDR3 loop is CASSESGGWSETQYF. The CDR3 DNA reads TGTGCCAGCAGTGAATCTGGGGGGTGGAGTGAGACCCAGTACTTC.

The V gene is TRBV4-2, the J gene TRBJ2-1; 11 bases match TRBD2. Looked up from germline, CDR1 is LGHNA and CDR2 is YNFKEQ. The CDR3 length is 17 residues. The CDR3 region is CPTSSGTSGTSDNEQFF. CDR3 DNA sequence: TGTCCCACCAGTTCCGGGACTAGCGGTACCTCTGACAATGAGCAGTTCTTC.

In regard to this clonotype: The DNA is omitted, as the CDR3 cannot be located on it reliably, and the CDR3 follows TCRdb's listing. This rearrangement joins TRBV27 to TRBJ2-6; the DNA was not compared with TRBD1, the D call given in the table. The CDR3 adds up to 16 amino acids, both ends counted. From germline, CDR1 is MNHEY and CDR2 SMNVEV (reference sequence). CDR3 loop: CASSSSGRGRANVLTF.

The rearrangement links TRBV5-4 to TRBJ2-4; D uncertain. Trimming pared 1 base from V and 6 bases from J, leaving 11 bases between. Per germline, CDR1 SGHNT and CDR2 YYREEE (reference sequence). This CDR3 region has 14 residues. CDR3 loop: CASSLRADGNIQYF. DNA of the CDR3: TGTGCCAGCAGCTTGAGGGCAGACGGAAACATTCAGTACTTC.

The V call is TRBV20-1, the J call TRBJ2-1, with 8 bases matching TRBD1. This CDR3 spans 17 amino acids. In germline, CDR1 is DFQATT, CDR2 SNEGSKA (reference sequence). The CDR3 spells CSVDGDLYRGSYNEQFF. CDR3 nucleotide sequence: TGCAGCGTTGATGGGGATCTCTACAGGGGGTCCTACAATGAGCAGTTCTTC.

The chain carries TRBV5-5 and TRBJ1-2; D is unclear. The length of the CDR3 is 14 residues. Per germline, CDR1 SGHKS and CDR2 YYEKEE (reference sequence). Trimming shortened V by 2 bases and J by 7 bases, and 15 bases separated the two germline ends. This CDR3 reads CASSFLSVSTGYTF. The CDR3 region has the DNA TGTGCCAGCAGCTTTCTTTCTGTTTCCACTGGCTACACCTTC.

About this clonotype itself: This may arise from a read error, as a much more abundant clone is one base away. The gene calls are TRBV20-1 and TRBJ2-7, with TRBD2 as a possible D gene (6 bases). V was shortened by 6 bases and J by 2 bases, with 14 bases between the two germline ends. The length of the CDR3 is 13 residues. Germline values: CDR1 DFQATT, CDR2 SNEGSKA (reference sequence). CDR3 in amino acids: CSASTGRTYEQYF. For the CDR3, the DNA is TGCAGTGCGTCAACCGGGAGAACCTACGAGCAGTACTTC.

With regard to this clonotype: One base away lies a much larger clone, so this may be a sequencing read error. The rearrangement links TRBV28 to TRBJ2-2; TRBD2 matches 7 bases. The CDR3 spans 15 residues. CDR1 and CDR2 from the germline V gene are MDHEN and SYDVKM. J gave up 5 bases and V 2 bases, and 5 bases lay outside the gene matches. CDR3 residues: CASSLAGAGTGELFF. The CDR3 DNA is TGTGCCAGCAGTTTAGCGGGAGCGGGAACCGGGGAGCTGTTTTTT.

Comment on this clonotype: Possible read error: a much larger clone is one base away. This chain joins TRBV12-3 or TRBV12-4 and TRBJ1-1; D remains unclear. This CDR3 is built from 13 residues. V lost 8 bases to trimming and J lost 1 base, with 11 bases between them. CDR3 sequence: CASGNKRNTEAFF. CDR3 sequence (DNA): TGTGCCAGCGGCAATAAACGGAACACTGAAGCTTTCTTT.

The chain combines TRBV2 with TRBJ2-7; possible D gene TRBD1, 6 bases. Trimming took off 1 base at V and 1 base at J, with 11 bases between the two ends. This CDR3 spans 15 amino acids. Germline assignment: CDR1 SNHLY and CDR2 FYNNEI. The CDR3 spells CASSEGGQSSYEQYF. The CDR3 DNA follows: TGTGCCAGCAGTGAAGGCGGACAGTCGTCCTACGAGCAGTACTTC.

In its sample, this clonotype was seen a few times. The chain links TRBV30 to TRBJ1-1; no clear D gene. Germline assignment: CDR1 GTSNPN and CDR2 SVGIG (reference sequence). Trimming stripped 8 bases from V and 1 base from J, with 14 bases between. The CDR3 is 13 amino acids. The chain's CDR3 is CALRPTSNTEAFF. Written as DNA, the CDR3 is TGTGCCCTCCGACCGACTTCGAACACTGAAGCTTTCTTT.

This chain links TRBV2 with TRBJ1-4; no firm D call. The germline V gene encodes CDR1 SNHLY and CDR2 FYNNEI. This CDR3 contains 14 residues. The ends were cut back, 3 bases at V and 5 bases at J, with 10 bases in the middle. The CDR3 loop is CASSDSRGNEKLFF. DNA for the CDR3: TGTGCCAGCAGTGATTCCCGAGGGAATGAAAAACTGTTTTTT.

About this clonotype itself: This may arise from a read error, as a much more abundant clone is one base away. V usage is TRBV14 and J usage is TRBJ2-1; perhaps TRBD2 as D (5 bases). The germline CDR1 and CDR2 sequences are SGHDN and FVKESK. V lost 6 bases to trimming and J lost 6 bases, with 9 bases between them. The CDR3 length is 12 residues. The CDR3 nucleotides read TGTGCCAGCAGATTGGCGGGCAATGAGCAGTTCTTC. Its protein is CASRLAGNEQFF.

In the case of this clonotype: A junction end diverges from the germline sequence, so it may reflect a read error. Here the CDR3 reads CASSLYGTGGRQPKHF. CDR3 coding DNA: TGTGCCAGCAGTTTATACGGGACAGGGGGGAGGCAGCCCAAGCATTTT. The chain has TRBV12-3 or TRBV12-4 and TRBJ1-5; TRBD1 matches at 11 bases. CDR3 length: 16 residues.

On this clonotype: Germline and junction disagree at one end, which may indicate a read error. This rearrangement joins TRBV6-1 to TRBJ2-3; D might be TRBD2 (5 bases). Germline V gene data show CDR1 as MNHNS and CDR2 as SASEGT. This CDR3 has 13 amino acids. The CDR3 nucleotides are TGTGCCAGCAGGGATGAGGGCATAGATGCGCAGTATTTT. Translation: CASRDEGIDAQYF.

V usage is TRBV3-1 and J usage is TRBJ1-3; D unclear. Germline assignment: CDR1 LGHDT and CDR2 YNNKEL (reference sequence). Trimming removed 6 bases from V and 4 bases from J, with 10 bases in between. The CDR3 is 13 residues long. Written as DNA, the CDR3 is TGTGCCAGCAGTCAATCGGTCGGAAACACCATATATTTT. Protein sequence: CASSQSVGNTIYF.

This clonotype is medium-sized in the sample. The genes are TRBV27 and TRBJ2-1, with 8 bases fitting TRBD2. Per the germline V gene, CDR1 is MNHEY and CDR2 is SMNVEV (reference sequence). V dropped 5 bases and J dropped 1; count of bases not matched to a gene: 7. This CDR3 is 16 amino acids long. In DNA, the CDR3 is TGTGCCAGCAGTCTAAGCGGGAGAGGTTCCTACAATGAGCAGTTCTTC. This encodes CASSLSGRGSYNEQFF.